This paragraph reports one T cell receptor beta chain. The antigen is not known. Trimming at V came to 0 bases and at J to 3 bases, leaving 4 bases not matched to a gene. The germline V gene has CDR1 SGHVS and CDR2 FQNEAQ. The CDR3 length is 16 residues. The sample's time point: after neoadjuvant nivolumab, at surgical resection. The source of the sample is a study of neoadjuvant anti-PD-1 for oral cavity cancer. Notes on the study in general: Higher pretreatment Treg/Th17 ratios tracked higher pretreatment blood clonality. TCR analyses covered only a few patients per response group.

The assay was immunoSEQ multiplex PCR, and TCRdb's table has in-frame clones only and misses some. Here the sample spans tens of thousands of clones, about 86% being singletons. The chain uses TRBV7-8 and TRBJ2-3; 9 bases agree with TRBD1. This clonotype was sampled from a person between 35 and 79 years old with oral cavity squamous cell carcinoma. The sample was PBMCs, taken after nivolumab (anti-PD-1) treatment. CDR3 in amino acids: CASSLATGQGTDTQYF. Here the CDR3 DNA reads TGTGCCAGCAGCTTAGCGACGGGACAGGGTACAGATACGCAGTATTTT. Full variable domain (outside the CDR3, taken from reference TRBV7-8 and TRBJ2-3): GAGVSQSPRYKVAKRGQDVALRCDPISGHVSLFWYQQALGQGPEFLTYFQNEAQLDKSGLPSDRFFAERPEGSVSTLKIQRTQQEDSAVYLCASSLATGQGTDTQYFGPGTRLTVL.